This T cell receptor (beta chain) was identified during a study of PD-1 blockade in classical Hodgkin lymphoma. Profiled with immunoSEQ multiplex PCR; TCRdb holds only in-frame clones, not every one. The table has around 23,000 clones, 80% to 90% seen once. CDR3 length equals 16 residues. Germline loops: CDR1 SGHNT, CDR2 YENEEA. Trimming at V came to 3 bases and at J to 1 base, leaving 8 bases not matched to a gene. Time point indicated: newly diagnosed, previously untreated cHL patient sample. Magnetic depletion of unwanted cells isolated CD4+ T cells from thawed PBMCs. Comparison samples consisted of PBMCs from newly diagnosed, untreated classical Hodgkin lymphoma.

The sequencing sample was made of CD4+ T cells from blood. The gene calls are TRBV11-3 and TRBJ2-7; TRBD1 agrees at 8 bases. This clonotype originated in a human donor with classical Hodgkin lymphoma. The CDR3 DNA reads TGTGCCAGCAGCTTCCGACAGGGGCGGAATTCCTACGAGCAGTACTTC. Translated, it gives CASSFRQGRNSYEQYF.